This T cell receptor beta chain appears in the sequencing data of a study of T cells in Graves' hyperthyroidism and ophthalmopathy. Study conclusions and caveats: Clonotypes that were expanded in thyroid above 0.001 mostly appeared in blood too.

Hyperthyroidism patients were newly diagnosed, had disease duration under 2 months, and were aged 18 to 65 years. Thyroid ultrasound and orbital computed tomography, with clinical symptoms and serum thyroxine and TRAb, informed diagnoses. From RNA transcripts, TCR beta CDR3 regions were amplified. TCR CDR3 regions were first amplified by RT-PCR with HTBI primers. TCRdb re-called the multiplex PCR reads through MiXCR, storing one row per CDR3 protein. There are fewer than 750,000 distinct CDR3 sequences in the sample; under 60% occur only once, and around 7.7% lies in the top ten. The CDR3 consists of 16 residues. Germline values: CDR1 SQVTM, CDR2 ANQGSEA. The V gene lost 7 bases and the J gene lost 3 bases, with 24 bases spanning the gap. On this clonotype itself: What it recognizes is unknown.

Sequenced material: peripheral blood or thyroid tissue (not recorded which). The clonotype comes from a woman aged 18 to 35 with Graves' hyperthyroidism. This chain uses TRBV29-1 with TRBJ1-1; possible D gene TRBD1, 5 bases. CDR3 coding DNA: TGCAGCGGTGGGACTAGCGGGATTCGGGCGGACACTGAAGCTTTCTTT. Its translation is CSGGTSGIRADTEAFF. Using reference TRBV29-1 and TRBJ1-1 for the parts outside the CDR3, the full variable domain is SAVISQKPSRDICQRGTSLTIQCQVDSQVTMMFWYRQQPGQSLTLIATANQGSEATYESGFVIDKFPISRPNLTFSTLTVSNMSPEDSSIYLCSGGTSGIRADTEAFFGQGTRLTVV.